This T cell receptor (beta chain) was profiled in a study of Ad26.COV2.S vaccination and SARS-CoV-2 variants. Trimming removed 4 bases from V and 2 bases from J, with 12 bases in between. Germline lookup yields CDR1 SGHNT and CDR2 YYREEE (reference sequence). The CDR3 runs to 14 residues. Generated by immunoSEQ multiplex PCR, the TCRdb table keeps only in-frame clones and is missing some. The repertoire holds 400,000 to 500,000 clones, with roughly 89% as singletons. Treatment specified: around 19 received Ad26.COV2.S at low or high dose, single or two shots; 5 received placebo; per-sample allocation not given. Sampling was done on day 63 after the first vaccine or placebo injection.

The specimen comprised peripheral blood, sampled in a trial of Ad26.COV2.S vaccine versus placebo. The clonotype was recovered from a person aged 18 to 59 who received the Ad26.COV2.S COVID-19 vaccine or a placebo. The chain is built from TRBV5-4 and TRBJ1-2, with D possibly TRBD1 on 6 matching bases. DNA for the CDR3: TGTGCCAGCAGCACGGGACAACAGAACTATGGCTACACCTTC. Translating gives CASSTGQQNYGYTF.